Included here is one TCR beta chain sequence, with context. Germline CDR1 is SGHDN and CDR2 is FVKESK. The CDR3 spans 13 residues. V was pared by 1 base and J by 8 bases, with 11 bases between. The sample comes from a study of blood T cell repertoires in COVID-19. Using immunoSEQ multiplex PCR, the repertoire was profiled, and TCRdb retains in-frame clones only, with some absent. The sample lists 90,000 to 120,000 clones; about 90% were seen once. The sample comprised peripheral blood. The sequence was collected from a human donor in a cohort sampled during active COVID-19. The chain links TRBV14 to TRBJ1-2, with D unresolved. CDR3 region: CASSQGRYEGYTF. The CDR3 DNA follows: TGTGCCAGCAGCCAAGGGAGGTATGAAGGCTACACCTTC.